These 18 T cell receptor beta chains were sequenced from one sample in a study of blood T cell repertoires in COVID-19. Sequencing used immunoSEQ multiplex PCR; TCRdb keeps in-frame clones, though not all of them. Of 26,000 or so clones in the sample, approximately 64% were seen once. Input material: peripheral blood. The receptors derive from a man aged 60-69 years with active or convalescent COVID-19.

This clone was counted between two and nine times. The chain combines TRBV14 with TRBJ2-7; 9 nucleotides agree with TRBD2. Unmatched junction bases numbered 6, after V lost 6 bases and J lost 3 bases. CDR3 length: 14 residues. CDR1 and CDR2 (germline): SGHDN, FVKESK. CDR3: CASSAAGGGYEQYF. The DNA for the CDR3 is TGTGCCAGCAGTGCAGCGGGGGGCGGCTACGAGCAGTACTTC.

The chain uses TRBV6-1 and TRBJ2-7; TRBD1 agrees at 10 bases. V was pared by 1 base and J by 3 bases, with 12 bases of the junction left unmatched. Looked up from germline, CDR1 is MNHNS and CDR2 is SASEGT. The CDR3 has 18 amino acids. CDR3 in amino acids: CASSEERASGDRGYEQYF. CDR3 in DNA: TGTGCCAGCAGTGAAGAACGCGCCAGCGGGGACAGGGGCTACGAGCAGTACTTC.

This sequence joins TRBV5-6 and TRBJ1-1; 9 bases match TRBD1. This CDR3 spans 15 amino acids. The germline CDR1 and CDR2 sequences are SGHDT and YYEEEE. The V and J ends lost 4 bases and 4 bases, in that order; junction bases with no gene match: 8. Here the CDR3 DNA reads TGTGCCAGCAGCCTCACAGGGGGCTGGAGCACTGAAGCTTTCTTT. Protein sequence: CASSLTGGWSTEAFF.

The CDR3 nucleotides are TGTGCCAGCTCACGGAGCGAAAAAAATGGGGAGACCCAGTACTTC. Encoded protein: CASSRSEKNGETQYF. The gene calls are TRBV18 and TRBJ2-5; D is undetermined. The CDR3 has 15 amino acids. V was clipped by 4 bases and J by 5 bases, with 17 bases between them. Germline V gene lookup returns CDR1 KGHSH and CDR2 LQKENI.

V is TRBV3-1 (or the pseudogene TRBV3-2) and J is TRBJ2-7; D is uncertain. Germline V gives CDR1 LGHDT, CDR2 YNNKEL (reference sequence). The CDR3 length is 14 residues. The V end lost 2 bases, the J end lost 0 bases, and 8 bases lay between the germline ends. The CDR3 reads CASSQTIASYEQYF. The DNA for the CDR3 is TGTGCCAGCAGCCAAACTATCGCCTCCTACGAGCAGTACTTC.

This sequence joins TRBV19 and TRBJ2-4; 10 nucleotides agree with TRBD2. This CDR3 contains 18 residues. The V gene end was trimmed by 3 bases and the J gene end by 0 bases; junction bases not matched to a gene: 8. CDR1 and CDR2 from the germline V gene are LNHDA and SQIVND (reference sequence). The CDR3 reads CASSISSGGDLAKNIQYF. The DNA of the CDR3 is TGTGCCAGTAGTATCTCTAGCGGGGGAGACTTAGCCAAAAACATTCAGTACTTC.

Only a few counts were recorded for this clone. The chain combines TRBV28 with TRBJ2-7; D may be TRBD2 (5 bases). In germline, CDR1 is MDHEN, CDR2 SYDVKM. With 10 bases removed from V and 6 bases from J, the gap between germline ends came to 10 bases. The CDR3 is 10 residues long. The DNA for the CDR3 is TGTGCCACTCGGGGTCGCGAGCAGTACTTC. This sequence encodes CATRGREQYF.

The V gene is TRBV7-8, the J gene TRBJ1-1; 7 nucleotides match TRBD1. This CDR3 has 15 amino acids. In germline, CDR1 is SGHVS, CDR2 FQNEAQ. The V and J ends lost 0 bases and 4 bases, in that order; junction bases with no gene match: 5. The CDR3 DNA reads TGTGCCAGCAGCTTAGCTCACAGGGGCTCCACTGAAGCTTTCTTT. Its protein is CASSLAHRGSTEAFF.

The chain carries TRBV19 and TRBJ2-7; possible D gene TRBD1, 6 bases. This CDR3 is 12 amino acids long. CDR1 and CDR2 (germline): LNHDA, SQIVND (reference sequence). V lost 10 bases to trimming and J lost 2 bases, with 12 bases between them. This chain's CDR3 is CATQGLTYEQYF. The CDR3 region has the DNA TGTGCCACACAGGGCCTTACCTACGAGCAGTACTTC.

This clone was detected only a few times. The rearrangement joins TRBV7-8 to TRBJ2-7; D might be TRBD1 (6 bases). V dropped 3 bases and J dropped 0 bases, with 18 bases sitting between them. The germline V gene has CDR1 SGHVS and CDR2 FQNEAQ. The CDR3 is made up of 17 amino acids. The CDR3 loop is CASSLYPGQLHSYEQYF. The CDR3, as DNA: TGTGCCAGCAGCTTGTACCCGGGACAACTCCACTCCTACGAGCAGTACTTC.

The J gene is TRBJ2-7, the V gene TRBV27; the match to TRBD1 covers 8 bases. V lost 4 bases, J lost 6 bases, and 14 bases stayed unmatched. CDR1 and CDR2 (germline): MNHEY, SMNVEV (reference sequence). There are 16 residues in the CDR3. CDR3 DNA: TGTGCCAGCAGTTCGCCCGGCCAGGGGGCAGTAGGCGAGCAGTACTTC. Its protein is CASSSPGQGAVGEQYF.

The chain is built from TRBV7-2 and TRBJ1-5; the match to TRBD1 covers 7 bases. This CDR3 spans 14 amino acids. Germline lookup yields CDR1 SGHTA and CDR2 FQGNSA. V dropped 5 bases and J dropped 3; count of bases not matched to a gene: 4. CDR3 amino acids: CASSATGLNQPQHF. In DNA form, the CDR3 reads TGTGCCAGCAGCGCGACAGGGCTCAATCAGCCCCAGCATTTT.

The chain uses TRBV19 and TRBJ2-1, with 12 bases identical to TRBD1. V lost 2 bases to trimming and J lost 7 bases; unmatched junction nucleotides: 3. The CDR3 consists of 15 residues. CDR1 LNHDA and CDR2 SQIVND come from the germline V gene (reference sequence). CDR3 sequence (DNA): TGTGCCAGTAGTATAACGGGACAGGGGGCTAATGAGCAGTTCTTC. Translation: CASSITGQGANEQFF.

This rearrangement joins TRBV5-1 to TRBJ2-1, with 15 bases identical to TRBD2. Germline V gene data show CDR1 as SGHRS and CDR2 as YFSETQ. The V segment lost 4 bases and the J segment 9 bases; nucleotides outside the gene matches: 8. The CDR3 has 16 residues. CDR3 loop: CASSPGLAGGPGEQFF. The CDR3 coding sequence is TGCGCCAGCAGCCCCGGACTAGCGGGGGGGCCTGGTGAGCAGTTCTTC. Full variable domain (remainder filled in from reference TRBV5-1 and TRBJ2-1): KAGVTQTPRYLIKTRGQQVTLSCSPISGHRSVSWYQQTPGQGLQFLFEYFSETQRNKGNFPGRFSGRQFSNSRSEMNVSTLELGDSALYLCASSPGLAGGPGEQFFGPGTRLTVL.

The V and J genes are TRBV3-1 (or the pseudogene TRBV3-2) and TRBJ2-3; 8 bases agree with TRBD2. This CDR3 has 18 amino acids. The V segment lost 0 bases and the J segment 2 bases; nucleotides outside the gene matches: 10. Germline CDR1 and CDR2: LGHDT and YNNKEL (reference sequence). Written as DNA, the CDR3 is TGTGCCAGCAGCCAAGATAGAGGTCTAGCGGGTATCACAGATACGCAGTATTTT. Protein: CASSQDRGLAGITDTQYF.

This clone appeared a single time. The rearrangement links TRBV27 to TRBJ1-1; 10 nucleotides match TRBD1. The CDR3 extends over 16 amino acids. Germline loops: CDR1 MNHEY, CDR2 SMNVEV (reference sequence). The V segment lost 5 bases and the J segment 2 bases; nucleotides outside the gene matches: 8. CDR3 protein: CASSATDRGKNTEAFF. The CDR3 coding sequence is TGTGCCAGCAGTGCCACGGACAGGGGGAAAAACACTGAAGCTTTCTTT.

The chain joins TRBV27 to TRBJ1-2; the match to TRBD1 covers 8 bases. Per the germline V gene, CDR1 is MNHEY and CDR2 is SMNVEV (reference sequence). The junction had 22 bases not matched to a gene; V was cut back by 5 bases and J by 8 bases. The CDR3 is 18 amino acids. CDR3: CASSPVRRTGLFMGGYTF. In nucleotides, the CDR3 is TGTGCCAGCAGTCCGGTCCGAAGGACAGGGCTTTTTATGGGCGGCTACACCTTC.

The rearrangement joins TRBV7-9 to TRBJ2-3; a possible D gene is TRBD2 (5 bases). This CDR3 spans 14 amino acids. Germline V gene lookup returns CDR1 SEHNR and CDR2 FQNEAQ (reference sequence). The V gene lost 1 base and the J gene lost 8 bases, with 13 bases spanning the gap. The CDR3 protein is CASSLVASRGTQYF. CDR3 coding DNA: TGTGCCAGCAGCTTAGTGGCTAGCCGGGGTACGCAGTATTTT.